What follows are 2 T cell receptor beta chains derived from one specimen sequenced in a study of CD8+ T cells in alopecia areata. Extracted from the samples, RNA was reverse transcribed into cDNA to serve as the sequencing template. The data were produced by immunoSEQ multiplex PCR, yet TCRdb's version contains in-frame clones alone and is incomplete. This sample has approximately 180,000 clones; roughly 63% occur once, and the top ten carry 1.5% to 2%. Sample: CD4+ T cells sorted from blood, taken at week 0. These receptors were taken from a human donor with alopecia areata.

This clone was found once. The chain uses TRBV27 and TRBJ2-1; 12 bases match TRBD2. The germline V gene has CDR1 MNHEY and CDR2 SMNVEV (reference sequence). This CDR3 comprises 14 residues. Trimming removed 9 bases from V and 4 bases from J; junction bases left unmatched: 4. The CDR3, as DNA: TGTGCCAGTTCCGGACTAGCGGGGTACAATGAGCAGTTCTTC. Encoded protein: CASSGLAGYNEQFF.

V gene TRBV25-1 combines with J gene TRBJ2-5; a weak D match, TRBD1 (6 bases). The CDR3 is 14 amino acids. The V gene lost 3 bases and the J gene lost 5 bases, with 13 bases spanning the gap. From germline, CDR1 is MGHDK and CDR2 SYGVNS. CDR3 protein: CASSESRGSETQYF. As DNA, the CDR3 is TGTGCCAGCAGTGAGTCCAGGGGATCGGAGACCCAGTACTTC.